Below, 18 T cell receptor beta chains from the same sample are listed, as sequenced in a study of molecular identifiers for immune sequencing clone quantification. MiXCR was run by TCRdb on the PCR reads, yielding one entry per CDR3 protein. In the table there are 490,000 or so distinct CDR3 sequences, under 30% of which are singletons. Sequenced input: naive CD8+ T cells from blood, with Jurkat cell RNA spiked in. The subset denotes: FACS-sorted CD8+CD4-CCR7+CD45RA+ naive T cells. These receptors were collected from a human donor in good health. Some libraries in this study had Jurkat cell RNA spiked in.

This clonotype was recorded at least ten times. The DNA of the CDR3 is TGTGCCAGCAGTATCACCTACGAGCAGTACTTC. Amino acids: CASSITYEQYF. This chain joins TRBV6-2 or TRBV6-3 and TRBJ2-7; D remains unclear. V was shortened by 5 bases and J by 2 bases, with 4 bases between the two germline ends. CDR3 size: 11 residues. CDR1 is MNHEY, CDR2 SVGEGT, per germline.

The chain has TRBV3-2 and TRBJ2-1; TRBD1, the table's D call, lacks a check against the DNA. TRBV3-2 is annotated as a pseudogene. The CDR3 is made up of 15 amino acids. This chain's CDR3 is CASSQVRGRTGEQFF. CDR3 nucleotides: TGTGCCAGCAGCCAAGTCAGGGGGCGAACGGGTGAGCAGTTCTTC.

There are many counts of this clonotype. The chain carries TRBV30 and TRBJ2-3; D unresolved. V shed 0 bases and J shed 4 bases, with 5 bases lying between them. This CDR3 region has 12 residues. Germline lookup yields CDR1 GTSNPN and CDR2 SVGIG (reference sequence). CDR3 in DNA: TGTGCCTGGAGTGTATTTTCAGATACGCAGTATTTT. Its translation: CAWSVFSDTQYF.

This clonotype was detected ten times or more. V usage is TRBV5-4 and J usage is TRBJ2-2; 11 bases are shared with TRBD1. From germline, CDR1 is SGHNT and CDR2 YYREEE (reference sequence). The CDR3 is made up of 16 amino acids. The V gene end was trimmed by 4 bases and the J gene end by 4 bases; junction bases not matched to a gene: 6. The CDR3: CASSRAGQGVTGELFF. DNA for the CDR3: TGTGCCAGCAGCAGGGCGGGACAGGGGGTCACCGGGGAGCTGTTTTTT.

The chain joins TRBV24-1 to TRBJ2-7; unclear D gene. V gave up 2 bases and J gave up 7 bases, with 5 bases separating them. The CDR3 loop spans 11 amino acids. Germline V gives CDR1 KGHDR, CDR2 SFDVKD. CDR3 loop: CATSDSREQYF. As DNA, the CDR3 is TGTGCCACCAGTGATTCTCGGGAGCAGTACTTC.

The chain recombines TRBV19 with TRBJ2-5, with 11 bases matching TRBD2. The CDR3 spans 15 residues. V lost 7 bases and J lost 1; bases outside the gene matches: 5. Per germline, CDR1 LNHDA and CDR2 SQIVND (reference sequence). CDR3: CASKSTSGGQETQYF. CDR3 in DNA: TGTGCCAGTAAGTCCACTAGCGGGGGCCAAGAGACCCAGTACTTC.

This chain links TRBV7-9 with TRBJ2-7, with TRBD2 matching 8 bases. Losses at the gene ends were 4 bases for V and 5 bases for J; bases not matched to a gene: 10. Germline lookup yields CDR1 SEHNR and CDR2 FQNEAQ (reference sequence). The CDR3 is made up of 15 amino acids. CDR3 nucleotide sequence: TGTGCCAGCAGCTCTCCCGGGGGGGCGCTGAACGAGCAGTACTTC. It is translated as CASSSPGGALNEQYF.

This clonotype was found a few times. This chain joins TRBV7-6 and TRBJ1-1, with a weak D call TRBD1 (5 bases). Trimming removed 5 bases from V and 1 base from J, with 14 bases in between. Germline V gene sequence: CDR1 SGHVS, CDR2 FNYEAQ. This CDR3 contains 15 residues. DNA for the CDR3: TGTGCCAGCAGCCCAGTTCCCGGGGGGAACACTGAAGCTTTCTTT. This encodes CASSPVPGGNTEAFF.

This clonotype was picked up a small number of times. The V gene is TRBV20-1, the J gene TRBJ2-7, with 7 bases matching TRBD1. Germline V gives CDR1 DFQATT, CDR2 SNEGSKA (reference sequence). Trimming cost V 3 bases and J 3 bases; bases outside gene matches: 11. The CDR3 has 15 residues. The CDR3 bases are TGCAGTGCTAGCGGGACAGACAGCCCCAACTACGAGCAGTACTTC. Translation: CSASGTDSPNYEQYF.

At least ten counts were recorded for this clonotype. The V call is TRBV7-6, the J call TRBJ2-5; TRBD1 aligns across 7 bases. Trimming at V came to 5 bases and at J to 1 base, leaving 7 bases not matched to a gene. The CDR3 totals 15 residues. Germline CDR1 and CDR2: SGHVS and FNYEAQ. The CDR3 protein is CASSHPDRAQETQYF. The CDR3 DNA sequence: TGTGCCAGCAGCCACCCTGACAGGGCCCAAGAGACCCAGTACTTC. Based on the CDR3 plus reference TRBV7-6 and TRBJ2-5, the full variable domain is GAGVSQSPRYKVTKRGQDVALRCDPISGHVSLYWYRQALGQGPEFLTYFNYEAQQDKSGLPNDRFSAERPEGSISTLTIQRTEQRDSAMYRCASSHPDRAQETQYFGPGTRLLVL.

Comment on this clonotype: Given the absence of the conserved phenylalanine or tryptophan at the CDR3 end, a read error is likely. The chain employs TRBV6-2 or TRBV6-3 and TRBJ1-1; D remains ambiguous. The CDR3 contains 12 residues. Trimming left V 0 bases short and J 6 bases short, with 5 bases between. The V gene's germline CDR1 is MNHEY and CDR2 SVGEGT. CDR3 residues: CASSYSTAEAFL. The DNA for the CDR3 is TGTGCCAGCAGTTACTCGACCGCTGAAGCTTTCCTT.

V gene TRBV25-1 combines with J gene TRBJ2-2; D is unclear. CDR1 MGHDK and CDR2 SYGVNS come from the germline V gene. V was trimmed by 2 bases and J by 8 bases, leaving 0 bases between them. The CDR3 covers 10 residues. This chain's CDR3 is CASSEGELFF. CDR3 nucleotide sequence: TGTGCCAGCAGTGAAGGGGAGCTGTTTTTT.

This chain uses TRBV6-2 or TRBV6-3 with TRBJ1-5; D is undetermined. V lost 4 bases and J lost 0, with 16 bases in between. The CDR3 extends over 17 amino acids. The germline V gene has CDR1 MNHEY and CDR2 SVGEGT. DNA of the CDR3: TGTGCCAGCAGTTCCCATTGGCGGCGAGATAGCAATCAGCCCCAGCATTTT. Protein: CASSSHWRRDSNQPQHF.

A few counts support this clonotype. The J gene is TRBJ1-1, the V gene TRBV20-1; D unclear. V was pared by 4 bases and J by 0 bases, with 18 bases between. CDR1 is DFQATT, CDR2 SNEGSKA, per germline (reference sequence). The CDR3 spans 16 residues. This CDR3 reads CSATPTVDGMNTEAFF. Here the CDR3 DNA reads TGCAGTGCTACCCCAACCGTGGATGGTATGAACACTGAAGCTTTCTTT.

This clonotype was seen a handful of times. The DNA for the CDR3 is TGTGCCACCAGCACCTTAACAACTAATGAAAAACTGTTTTTT. Translated: CATSTLTTNEKLFF. This chain links TRBV15 with TRBJ1-4; D is ambiguous. Trimming took off 4 bases at V and 0 bases at J, with 6 bases between the two ends. Germline CDR1 and CDR2: LNHNV and YYDKDF (reference sequence). The CDR3 spans 14 residues.

The rearrangement uses TRBV4-3 and TRBJ1-4; D is undetermined. The CDR3 extends over 17 amino acids. From germline, CDR1 is LGHNA and CDR2 YSLEER. Between the trimmed V and J ends, which lost 4 bases and 0 bases, there was a span of 15 bases. The CDR3 DNA is TGCGCCAGCAGCCCGTTTTACAGCGATGCAACTAATGAAAAACTGTTTTTT. Amino acids: CASSPFYSDATNEKLFF.

For this clonotype: A read error may explain this, as a much larger clone is one base away. The chain links TRBV20-1 to TRBJ2-7; 8 nucleotides align to TRBD1. Germline V gives CDR1 DFQATT, CDR2 SNEGSKA (reference sequence). This CDR3 is built from 13 residues. DNA of the CDR3: TGCAATGCCGCGGACAGGGAGCTCTACGAGCAGTACTTC. Residues: CNAADRELYEQYF.

This rearrangement joins TRBV4-3 to TRBJ2-2; TRBD1 or TRBD2 may be the D gene (5 bases each). V dropped 1 base and J dropped 4 bases, with 16 bases sitting between them. The CDR3 loop spans 17 amino acids. Germline V gene data show CDR1 as LGHNA and CDR2 as YSLEER. The CDR3 loop is CASSQGVAGASTGELFF. The CDR3 bases are TGCGCCAGCAGCCAAGGGGTCGCCGGGGCCAGCACCGGGGAGCTGTTTTTT.